This TCR beta chain emerged from a study of blood T cell repertoires in COVID-19. Background on the study: There were acute and convalescent COVID-19 samples, and they came from the United States, Italy and Spain. T cells, B-cell-depleted T cells, or PBMCs supplied cDNA or gDNA.

Original processing methods: The authors estimated nucleated cell counts from reference gene primer amplification. The assay was immunoSEQ multiplex PCR, and TCRdb's table has in-frame clones only and misses some. The DNA was the basis for D and trimming; V, J and clone size are from that table. The sample lists over 100,000 clones; roughly 69% were seen once. This CDR3 is built from 15 residues. After removal of 5 bases from V and 4 bases from J, the junction contained 10 bases not matched to a gene. Germline-derived CDR1 and CDR2 are SGHAT and FQNNGV. The material sequenced was peripheral blood. The sequence was collected from a woman in her 70s with acute or convalescent COVID-19. This chain joins TRBV11-2 and TRBJ2-7, with 8 positions matching TRBD1. CDR3 protein: CASSAGQGNIYEQYF. CDR3 sequence (DNA): TGTGCCAGCAGCGCTGGACAGGGAAATATTTACGAGCAGTACTTC.